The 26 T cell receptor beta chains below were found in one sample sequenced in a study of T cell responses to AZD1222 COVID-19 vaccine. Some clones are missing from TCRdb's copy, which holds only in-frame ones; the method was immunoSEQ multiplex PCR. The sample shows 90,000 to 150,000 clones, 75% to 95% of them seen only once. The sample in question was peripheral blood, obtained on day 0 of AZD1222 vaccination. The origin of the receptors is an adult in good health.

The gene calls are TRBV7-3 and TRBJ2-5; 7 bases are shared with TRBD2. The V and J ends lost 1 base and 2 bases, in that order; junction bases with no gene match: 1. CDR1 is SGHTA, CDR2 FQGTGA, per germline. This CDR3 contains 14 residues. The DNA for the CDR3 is TGTGCCAGCAGCTTAAGCGGGAGTCAAGAGACCCAGTACTTC. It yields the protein CASSLSGSQETQYF.

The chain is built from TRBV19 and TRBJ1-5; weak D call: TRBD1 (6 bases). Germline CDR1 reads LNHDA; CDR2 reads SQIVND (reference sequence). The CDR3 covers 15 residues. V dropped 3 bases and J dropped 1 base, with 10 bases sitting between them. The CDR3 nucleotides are TGTGCCAGTAGTATTGTGAGGGGGAGCAATCAGCCCCAGCATTTT. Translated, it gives CASSIVRGSNQPQHF.

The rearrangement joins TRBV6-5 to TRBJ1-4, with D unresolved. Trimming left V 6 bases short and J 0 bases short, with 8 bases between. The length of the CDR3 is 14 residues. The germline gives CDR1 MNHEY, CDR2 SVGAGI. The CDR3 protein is CASSWVATNEKLFF. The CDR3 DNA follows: TGTGCCAGCAGCTGGGTGGCAACTAATGAAAAACTGTTTTTT.

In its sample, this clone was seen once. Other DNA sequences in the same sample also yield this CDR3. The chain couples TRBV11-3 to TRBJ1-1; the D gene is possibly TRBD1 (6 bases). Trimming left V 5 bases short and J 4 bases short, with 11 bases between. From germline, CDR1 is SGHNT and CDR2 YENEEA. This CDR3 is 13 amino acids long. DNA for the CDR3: TGTGCCAGCAGCCCTGGGGGGCCCACTGAAGCTTTCTTT. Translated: CASSPGGPTEAFF. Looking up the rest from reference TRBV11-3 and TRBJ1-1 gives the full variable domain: EAGVVQSPRYKIIEKKQPVAFWCNPISGHNTLYWYLQNLGQGPELLIRYENEEAVDDSQLPKDRFSAERLKGVDSTLKIQPAELGDSAVYLCASSPGGPTEAFFGQGTRLTVV.

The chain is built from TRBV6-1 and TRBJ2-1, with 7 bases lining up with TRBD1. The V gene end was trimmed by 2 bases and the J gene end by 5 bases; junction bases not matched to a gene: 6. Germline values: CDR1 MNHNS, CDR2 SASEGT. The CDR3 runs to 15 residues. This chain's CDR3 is CASSESWGQHNEQFF. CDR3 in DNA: TGTGCCAGCAGTGAAAGCTGGGGACAGCACAATGAGCAGTTCTTC.

The DNA of the CDR3 is TGTGCCAGCAGTATAACACCCGGGACAGGGGGGGCCTACGAGCAGTACTTC. Its translation: CASSITPGTGGAYEQYF. The rearrangement uses TRBV28 and TRBJ2-7; 11 bases match TRBD1. The V and J ends lost 5 bases and 2 bases, in that order; junction bases with no gene match: 11. The CDR3 has 17 amino acids. The germline gives CDR1 MDHEN, CDR2 SYDVKM.

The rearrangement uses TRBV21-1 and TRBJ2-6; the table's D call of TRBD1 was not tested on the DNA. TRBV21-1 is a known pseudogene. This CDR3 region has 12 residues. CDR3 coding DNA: TGTGCCAGCACACAGGGGTCCAACGTCCTGACTTTC. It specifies CASTQGSNVLTF.

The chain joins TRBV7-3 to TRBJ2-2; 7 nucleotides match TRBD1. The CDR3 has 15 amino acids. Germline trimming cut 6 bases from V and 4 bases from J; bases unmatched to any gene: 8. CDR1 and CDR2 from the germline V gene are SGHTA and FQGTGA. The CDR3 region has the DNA TGTGCCAGCAGGATCCGCTCAGGGGGCACCGGGGAGCTGTTTTTT. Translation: CASRIRSGGTGELFF.

The CDR3: CAWTVGITEAFF. CDR3 in DNA: TGTGCCTGGACCGTAGGGATCACTGAAGCTTTCTTT. V is TRBV30 and J is TRBJ1-1; D is unresolved. V was pared by 4 bases and J by 4 bases, with 10 bases between. The germline CDR1 and CDR2 sequences are GTSNPN and SVGIG (reference sequence). There are 12 residues in the CDR3.

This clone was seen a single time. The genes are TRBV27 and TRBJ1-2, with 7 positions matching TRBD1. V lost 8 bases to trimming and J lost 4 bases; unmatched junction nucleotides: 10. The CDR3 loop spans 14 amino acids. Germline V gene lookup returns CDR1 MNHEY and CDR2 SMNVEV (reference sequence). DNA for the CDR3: TGTGCCAGCTGGTCAGGACAGGAACTCTATGGCTACACCTTC. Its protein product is CASWSGQELYGYTF.

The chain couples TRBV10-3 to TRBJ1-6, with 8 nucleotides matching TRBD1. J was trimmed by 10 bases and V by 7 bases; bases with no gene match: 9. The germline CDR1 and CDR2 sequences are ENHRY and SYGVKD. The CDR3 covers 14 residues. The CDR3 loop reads CAIKLDRAISPLHF. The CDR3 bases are TGTGCCATCAAATTGGACAGGGCCATCTCACCCCTCCACTTT.

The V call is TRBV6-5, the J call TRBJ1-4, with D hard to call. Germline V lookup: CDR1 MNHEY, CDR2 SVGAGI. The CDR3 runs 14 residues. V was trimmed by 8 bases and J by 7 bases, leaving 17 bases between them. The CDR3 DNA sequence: TGTGCCAGCGGAATGTTCACGGGTGGTGAAAAACTGTTTTTT. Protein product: CASGMFTGGEKLFF.

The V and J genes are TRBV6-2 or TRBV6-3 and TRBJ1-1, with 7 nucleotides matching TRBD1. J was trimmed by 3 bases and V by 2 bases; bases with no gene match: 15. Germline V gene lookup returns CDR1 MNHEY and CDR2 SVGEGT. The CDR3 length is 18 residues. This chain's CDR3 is CASSYHPLSDREDTEAFF. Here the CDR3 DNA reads TGTGCCAGCAGTTACCATCCACTTTCAGACAGGGAGGACACTGAAGCTTTCTTT.

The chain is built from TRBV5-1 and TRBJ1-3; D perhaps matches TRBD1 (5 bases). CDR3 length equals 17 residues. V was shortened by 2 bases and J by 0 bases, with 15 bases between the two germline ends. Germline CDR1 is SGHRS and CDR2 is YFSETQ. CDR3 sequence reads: CASSLRGDATSGNTIYF. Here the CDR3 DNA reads TGCGCCAGCAGCTTACGGGGCGACGCTACCTCTGGAAACACCATATATTTT.

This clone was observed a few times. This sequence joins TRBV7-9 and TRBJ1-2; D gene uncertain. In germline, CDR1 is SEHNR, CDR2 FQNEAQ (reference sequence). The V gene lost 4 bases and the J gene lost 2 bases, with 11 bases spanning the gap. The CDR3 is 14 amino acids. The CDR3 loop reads CASSSTDGNYGYTF. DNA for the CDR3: TGTGCCAGCAGCTCGACCGACGGGAACTATGGCTACACCTTC. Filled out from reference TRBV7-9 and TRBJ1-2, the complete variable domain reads DTGVSQNPRHKITKRGQNVTFRCDPISEHNRLYWYRQTLGQGPEFLTYFQNEAQLEKSRLLSDRFSAERPKGSFSTLEIQRTEQGDSAMYLCASSSTDGNYGYTFGSGTRLTVV.

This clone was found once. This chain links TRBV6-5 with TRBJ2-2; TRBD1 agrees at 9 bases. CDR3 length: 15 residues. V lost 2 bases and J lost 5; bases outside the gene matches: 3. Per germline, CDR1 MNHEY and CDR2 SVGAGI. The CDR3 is CASSYQGTGTGELFF. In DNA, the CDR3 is TGTGCCAGCAGTTACCAGGGGACAGGGACCGGGGAGCTGTTTTTT.

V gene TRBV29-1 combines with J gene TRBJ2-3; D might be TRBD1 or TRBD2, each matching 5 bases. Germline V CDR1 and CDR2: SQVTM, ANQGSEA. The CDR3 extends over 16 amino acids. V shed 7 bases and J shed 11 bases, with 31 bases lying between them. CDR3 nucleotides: TGCAGCGCCAGAGGAGTCCCGGGACCAAGTCAAGGAAGGCAGTATTTT. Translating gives CSARGVPGPSQGRQYF.

This CDR3 is CSVAGAHGYTF. The CDR3 region has the DNA TGCAGCGTTGCCGGGGCCCATGGCTACACCTTC. The rearrangement joins TRBV29-1 to TRBJ1-2; the D gene is possibly TRBD1 (5 bases). Trimming shortened V by 4 bases and J by 6 bases, and 9 bases separated the two germline ends. The CDR3 runs 11 residues. Germline V gene lookup returns CDR1 SQVTM and CDR2 ANQGSEA.

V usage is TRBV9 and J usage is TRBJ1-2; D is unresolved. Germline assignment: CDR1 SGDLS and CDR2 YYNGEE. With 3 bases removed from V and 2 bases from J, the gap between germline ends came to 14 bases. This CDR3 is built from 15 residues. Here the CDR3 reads CASSEGPAGNYGYTF. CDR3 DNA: TGTGCCAGCAGCGAGGGCCCGGCGGGGAACTATGGCTACACCTTC.

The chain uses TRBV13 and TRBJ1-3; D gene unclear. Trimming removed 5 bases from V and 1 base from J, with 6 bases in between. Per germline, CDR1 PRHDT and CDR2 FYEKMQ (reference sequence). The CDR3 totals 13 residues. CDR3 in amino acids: CASSQISGNTIYF. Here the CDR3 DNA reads TGTGCCAGCAGCCAAATATCTGGAAACACCATATATTTT. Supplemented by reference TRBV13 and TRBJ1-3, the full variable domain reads AAGVIQSPRHLIKEKRETATLKCYPIPRHDTVYWYQQGPGQDPQFLISFYEKMQSDKGSIPDRFSAQQFSDYHSELNMSSLELGDSALYFCASSQISGNTIYFGEGSWLTVV.

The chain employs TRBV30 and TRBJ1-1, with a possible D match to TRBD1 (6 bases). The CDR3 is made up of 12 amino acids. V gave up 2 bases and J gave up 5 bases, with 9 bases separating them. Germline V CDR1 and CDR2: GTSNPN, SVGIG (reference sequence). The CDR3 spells CAWSPQGTEAFF. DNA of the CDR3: TGTGCCTGGAGTCCACAGGGAACTGAAGCTTTCTTT. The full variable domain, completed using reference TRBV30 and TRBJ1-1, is SQTIHQWPATLVQPVGSPLSLECTVEGTSNPNLYWYRQAAGRGLQLLFYSVGIGQISSEVPQNLSASRPQDRQFILSSKKLLLSDSGFYLCAWSPQGTEAFFGQGTRLTVV.

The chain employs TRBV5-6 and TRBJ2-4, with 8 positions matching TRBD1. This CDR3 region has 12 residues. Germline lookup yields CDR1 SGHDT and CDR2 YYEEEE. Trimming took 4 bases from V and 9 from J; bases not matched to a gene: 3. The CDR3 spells CASSDTGGIQYF. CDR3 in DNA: TGTGCCAGCAGCGATACAGGGGGCATTCAGTACTTC.

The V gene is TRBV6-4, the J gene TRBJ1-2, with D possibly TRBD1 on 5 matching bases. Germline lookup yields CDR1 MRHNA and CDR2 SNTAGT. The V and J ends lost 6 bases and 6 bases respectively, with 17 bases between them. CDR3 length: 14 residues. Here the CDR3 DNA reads TGTGCCAGCAGGAGAACGGGGCTCAGCAATGGCTACACCTTC. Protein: CASRRTGLSNGYTF.

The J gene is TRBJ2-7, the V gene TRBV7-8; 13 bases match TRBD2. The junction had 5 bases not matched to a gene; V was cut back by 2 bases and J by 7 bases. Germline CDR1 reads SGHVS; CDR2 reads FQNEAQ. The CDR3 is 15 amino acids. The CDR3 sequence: CASSLSTSGRNEQYF. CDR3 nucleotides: TGTGCCAGCAGCTTATCGACTAGCGGGAGGAATGAGCAGTACTTC.

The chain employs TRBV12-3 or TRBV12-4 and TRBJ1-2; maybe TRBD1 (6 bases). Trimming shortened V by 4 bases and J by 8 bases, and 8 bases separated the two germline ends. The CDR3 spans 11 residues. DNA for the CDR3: TGTGCCAGCAGTTATACAGGGGGCTACACCTTC. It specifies CASSYTGGYTF.

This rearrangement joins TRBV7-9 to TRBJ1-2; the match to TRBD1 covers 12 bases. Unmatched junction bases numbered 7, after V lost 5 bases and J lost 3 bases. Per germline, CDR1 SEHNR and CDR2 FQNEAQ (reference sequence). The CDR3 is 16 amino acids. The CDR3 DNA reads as TGTGCCAGCAGCCGTTCCGGGACAGGGGGCCACTATGGCTACACCTTC. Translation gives CASSRSGTGGHYGYTF.